A single sample gave rise to the 29 T cell receptor beta chains below, sequenced in a study of response to subunit inactivated influenza vaccine. One entry per CDR3 protein, called by TCRdb with MiXCR from the RT-PCR reads. The top ten clones hold 2.8% of a sample with some 550,000 distinct CDR3 sequences, 20% to 25% of them seen once. The data also belong to a second study, concerning T cells expressing NK-cell markers. This second study says: In generating TCR beta cDNA, 5'RACE template switching with UMIs was used.

This material consisted of CD4+ T cells sorted from PBMCs, taken 11 to 12 days after vaccination. The source is a man aged 45 to 65 who received an inactivated influenza vaccine.

The chain carries TRBV4-3 and TRBJ2-1; no definite D call. The CDR3 totals 15 residues. CDR1 is LGHNA, CDR2 YSLEER, per germline. Trimming left V 0 bases short and J 2 bases short, with 8 bases between. CDR3 in DNA: TGCGCCAGCAGCCAAGAGCGGCACGCCTACAATGAGCAGTTCTTC. It translates to CASSQERHAYNEQFF.

This clonotype appeared a few times. The chain uses TRBV5-1 and TRBJ2-3, with D possibly being TRBD1 or TRBD2 (5 bases each). The germline CDR1 and CDR2 sequences are SGHRS and YFSETQ. V lost 9 bases and J lost 2, with 13 bases in between. The length of the CDR3 is 13 residues. The CDR3 DNA follows: TGCGCCACCAGGGAGCAGGCCACAGATACGCAGTATTTT. This encodes CATREQATDTQYF.

This clonotype came up a few times. The chain recombines TRBV10-3 with TRBJ2-3; unclear D gene. Deletions cut 0 bases from V and 9 bases from J, with 7 bases between. The CDR3 is made up of 12 amino acids. Germline V lookup: CDR1 ENHRY, CDR2 SYGVKD. The CDR3: CAISESIETQYF. CDR3 DNA: TGTGCCATCAGTGAGTCGATAGAGACGCAGTATTTT.

In this sample, this clonotype turned up many times. The chain couples TRBV3-1 to TRBJ2-1; 10 nucleotides agree with TRBD2. The CDR3 runs 12 residues. Germline lookup yields CDR1 LGHDT and CDR2 YNNKEL (reference sequence). V trimming: 4 bases; J trimming: 16 bases; junction bases outside the gene matches: 7. CDR3 bases: TGTGCCAGCAGCCCCGAGCGGGGGGGCAAATTCTTC. Protein: CASSPERGGKFF.

The chain employs TRBV7-2 and TRBJ2-4, with 10 nucleotides matching TRBD1. CDR1 and CDR2 (germline): SGHTA, FQGNSA. With V trimmed by 5 bases and J by 0 bases, 4 bases remained unmatched. The CDR3 is 16 residues long. CDR3 DNA sequence: TGTGCCAGCAGCCCGACAGGGGGCCGAGCCAAAAACATTCAGTACTTC. Translation: CASSPTGGRAKNIQYF.

This clonotype was picked up many times. V gene TRBV6-5 combines with J gene TRBJ1-5; 10 positions match TRBD1. The trim removed 0 bases at V and 2 bases at J, leaving 7 bases unmatched. The CDR3 is 18 residues long. Germline assignment: CDR1 MNHEY and CDR2 SVGAGI. CDR3 loop: CASSYSDRGRYGNQPQHF. The CDR3 DNA is TGTGCCAGCAGTTACTCGGACAGGGGGAGGTATGGCAATCAGCCCCAGCATTTT.

Only one count was recorded for this clonotype. One end of the junction does not line up with germline, which may come from a read error. The CDR3 here is CASSQAATDTQDF. CDR3 sequence (DNA): TGCGCCAGCAGCCAGGCCGCGACAGATACGCAGGATTTT. The V call is TRBV4-3, the J call TRBJ2-3; perhaps TRBD1 as D (5 bases). CDR3 length equals 13 residues. In germline, CDR1 is LGHNA, CDR2 YSLEER.

There are a few counts of this clonotype. V and J are TRBV15 and TRBJ1-4, with TRBD1 identical over 9 bases. V gave up 5 bases and J gave up 7 bases; unmatched junction bases: 5. Germline lookup yields CDR1 LNHNV and CDR2 YYDKDF (reference sequence). The CDR3 covers 14 residues. CDR3 loop: CATSQNRGREKLFF. CDR3 sequence (DNA): TGTGCCACCAGCCAAAACAGGGGGCGTGAAAAACTGTTTTTT.

This clonotype was counted only a few times. This chain connects TRBV7-9 to TRBJ1-5, with a weak D call TRBD1 (6 bases). From germline, CDR1 is SEHNR and CDR2 FQNEAQ (reference sequence). The CDR3 consists of 16 residues. V was shortened by 5 bases and J by 0 bases, with 14 bases between the two germline ends. CDR3 DNA sequence: TGTGCCAGCAGCGACGGACAGTTAGATAGCAATCAGCCCCAGCATTTT. Translating it yields CASSDGQLDSNQPQHF.

The genes are TRBV29-1 and TRBJ2-5, with 8 bases fitting TRBD1. This CDR3 is 15 amino acids long. CDR1 is SQVTM and CDR2 is ANQGSEA in the germline V gene. V lost 0 bases and J lost 5; bases outside the gene matches: 8. CDR3: CSVEDMAGGGETQYF. CDR3 nucleotide sequence: TGCAGCGTTGAAGATATGGCAGGGGGCGGTGAGACCCAGTACTTC.

V is TRBV20-1 and J is TRBJ1-1; possible D gene TRBD1, 6 bases. The V gene lost 3 bases and the J gene lost 4 bases, with 12 bases spanning the gap. The CDR3 extends over 13 amino acids. Looked up from germline, CDR1 is DFQATT and CDR2 is SNEGSKA (reference sequence). DNA of the CDR3: TGCAGTGCTAGTAGACAGGCTTTCACTGAAGCTTTCTTT. Translation gives CSASRQAFTEAFF.

The chain is built from TRBV15 and TRBJ1-4; maybe TRBD1 (5 bases). The length of the CDR3 is 15 residues. Germline CDR1 and CDR2: LNHNV and YYDKDF (reference sequence). Trimming took 3 bases from V and 0 from J, leaving 8 bases between them. CDR3 amino acids: CATSSRGSTNEKLFF. In DNA, the CDR3 is TGTGCCACCAGCAGCCGGGGCTCAACTAATGAAAAACTGTTTTTT.

The chain links TRBV7-8 to TRBJ1-1; maybe TRBD1 (5 bases). Trimming took off 3 bases at V and 1 base at J, with 12 bases between the two ends. The CDR3 spans 15 residues. Germline values: CDR1 SGHVS, CDR2 FQNEAQ. CDR3 loop: CASSFPGTANTEAFF. The CDR3 DNA reads TGTGCCAGCAGCTTCCCTGGGACGGCGAACACTGAAGCTTTCTTT.

This clonotype was seen a few times. The chain carries TRBV7-2 and TRBJ2-1; possible D gene TRBD2, 6 bases. The germline V and J ends were trimmed by 6 bases and 6 bases, with 12 bases remaining between them. The CDR3 consists of 13 residues. Germline V gene data show CDR1 as SGHTA and CDR2 as FQGNSA. The CDR3 DNA reads as TGTGCCAGCAGATTCTCCGGGAGCAATGAGCAGTTCTTC. Encoded protein: CASRFSGSNEQFF.

V gene TRBV3-1 combines with J gene TRBJ2-5; 8 bases are a match to TRBD2. This CDR3 is built from 16 residues. CDR1 LGHDT and CDR2 YNNKEL come from the germline V gene (reference sequence). Unmatched junction bases numbered 5, after V lost 1 base and J lost 1 base. This CDR3 is CASSQATAGAQETQYF. The CDR3 bases are TGTGCCAGCAGCCAAGCGACAGCGGGGGCCCAAGAGACCCAGTACTTC.

This clonotype was detected only a few times. The CDR3 DNA reads TGTGCCAGCAGGTTGACTAGCGGGTACACCGGGGAGCTGTTTTTT. Translation gives CASRLTSGYTGELFF. The chain has TRBV7-6 and TRBJ2-2; 10 nucleotides align to TRBD2. V was pared by 6 bases and J by 3 bases, with 4 bases of the junction left unmatched. Per the germline V gene, CDR1 is SGHVS and CDR2 is FNYEAQ. The CDR3 spans 15 residues.

V gene TRBV7-8 combines with J gene TRBJ2-7; D tentatively reads TRBD1 or TRBD2 (5 bases each). Germline values: CDR1 SGHVS, CDR2 FQNEAQ. Trimming stripped 10 bases from V and 0 bases from J, with 16 bases between. The CDR3 loop spans 14 amino acids. The CDR3 loop reads CAMSPGRRSYEQYF. The CDR3 DNA reads TGTGCCATGAGCCCGGGGCGACGCTCCTACGAGCAGTACTTC.

V gene TRBV29-1 combines with J gene TRBJ1-4; no definite D call. The ends were cut back, 6 bases at V and 3 bases at J, with 8 bases in the middle. Germline values: CDR1 SQVTM, CDR2 ANQGSEA. The length of the CDR3 is 12 residues. The CDR3 spells CSVGSPNEKLFF. DNA for the CDR3: TGCAGCGTAGGGAGTCCTAATGAAAAACTGTTTTTT.

The chain links TRBV5-1 to TRBJ2-1; D uncertain. The germline CDR1 and CDR2 sequences are SGHRS and YFSETQ. The CDR3 is 14 residues long. Trimming stripped 0 bases from V and 9 bases from J, with 13 bases between. Here the CDR3 reads CASSLGLGYGEQFF. DNA of the CDR3: TGCGCCAGCAGCTTGGGGTTAGGGTACGGTGAGCAGTTCTTC.

The chain employs TRBV7-2 and TRBJ2-7; the match to TRBD2 covers 7 bases. The trim removed 1 base at V and 2 bases at J, leaving 8 bases unmatched. The germline CDR1 and CDR2 sequences are SGHTA and FQGNSA. The CDR3 contains 16 residues. The CDR3 is CASSLEGSGGTYEQYF. The CDR3 DNA reads TGTGCCAGCAGCTTAGAGGGCTCGGGGGGTACCTACGAGCAGTACTTC.

This clonotype has only a few counts. The chain is built from TRBV12-3 or TRBV12-4 and TRBJ1-3; the match to TRBD1 covers 10 bases. This CDR3 has 15 amino acids. The V and J ends lost 4 bases and 3 bases, in that order; junction bases with no gene match: 3. CDR3 loop: CASSSGQGVGNTIYF. The CDR3 DNA follows: TGTGCCAGCAGTTCCGGACAGGGGGTTGGAAACACCATATATTTT.

The genes are TRBV4-2 and TRBJ2-7; 11 bases are a match to TRBD1. The length of the CDR3 is 15 residues. V lost 4 bases and J lost 7; bases outside the gene matches: 9. The germline V gene encodes CDR1 LGHNA and CDR2 YNFKEQ. The DNA of the CDR3 is TGTGCCAGCAGCCCTCCCCCCGGGACAGGGGGAGAGCAGTACTTC. It yields the protein CASSPPPGTGGEQYF.

This clonotype was counted between two and nine times. The V call is TRBV11-1, the J call TRBJ2-3, with TRBD1 matching 7 bases. The CDR3 has 18 amino acids. V was pared by 5 bases and J by 4 bases, with 18 bases of the junction left unmatched. Germline CDR1 SGHAT, CDR2 FQDESV (reference sequence). CDR3 in amino acids: CASSGLQGQWMGADTQYF. The CDR3 bases are TGTGCCAGCAGCGGACTCCAGGGACAGTGGATGGGCGCAGATACGCAGTATTTT.

This clonotype was counted only a few times. This sequence joins TRBV4-2 and TRBJ2-2, with 10 bases matching TRBD1. The germline V gene has CDR1 LGHNA and CDR2 YNFKEQ. This CDR3 comprises 15 residues. Trimming took 4 bases from V and 6 from J; bases not matched to a gene: 5. CDR3 DNA sequence: TGTGCCAGCAGCCCAGACAGGGGGCGATCCGGGGAGCTGTTTTTT. As protein: CASSPDRGRSGELFF.

This sequence joins TRBV6-2 or TRBV6-3 and TRBJ2-1; 12 nucleotides line up with TRBD2. CDR3 length: 15 amino acids. Germline assignment: CDR1 MNHEY and CDR2 SVGEGT. V lost 7 bases, J lost 5 bases, and 6 bases stayed unmatched. The CDR3 loop is CASTLAGGPNNEQFF. For the CDR3, the DNA is TGTGCCAGCACCCTAGCGGGAGGGCCGAACAATGAGCAGTTCTTC.

The chain links TRBV20-1 to TRBJ2-7, with unresolved D. V was shortened by 5 bases and J by 0 bases, with 8 bases between the two germline ends. Germline values: CDR1 DFQATT, CDR2 SNEGSKA (reference sequence). This CDR3 is built from 12 residues. The CDR3 protein is CSAPENSYEQYF. In DNA form, the CDR3 reads TGCAGTGCTCCGGAGAACTCCTACGAGCAGTACTTC.

J is TRBJ2-1 and V is TRBV6-1, with D perhaps given as TRBD1 or TRBD2 (6 bases each). CDR1 is MNHNS, CDR2 SASEGT, per germline. CDR3 size: 14 residues. V lost 3 bases and J lost 6, with 12 bases in between. CDR3 nucleotides: TGTGCCAGCAGTGAGGTAGGAGGGGGCAATGAGCAGTTCTTC. It codes for CASSEVGGGNEQFF.

The gene calls are TRBV20-1 and TRBJ2-3; possible D gene TRBD2, 6 bases. The ends were cut back, 3 bases at V and 1 base at J, with 17 bases in the middle. The CDR3 length is 16 residues. The germline gives CDR1 DFQATT, CDR2 SNEGSKA (reference sequence). CDR3 nucleotide sequence: TGCAGTGCTAGGGCCGGGGGTACCTCTGGCACAGATACGCAGTATTTT. The encoded protein is CSARAGGTSGTDTQYF.

J is TRBJ1-4 and V is TRBV27; no definite D call. CDR3 length: 15 residues. CDR1 MNHEY and CDR2 SMNVEV come from the germline V gene (reference sequence). Deletions cut 5 bases from V and 8 bases from J, with 18 bases between. The CDR3 reads CASSPLWVRAEKLFF. CDR3 bases: TGTGCCAGCAGTCCCCTATGGGTGAGAGCCGAAAAACTGTTTTTT.